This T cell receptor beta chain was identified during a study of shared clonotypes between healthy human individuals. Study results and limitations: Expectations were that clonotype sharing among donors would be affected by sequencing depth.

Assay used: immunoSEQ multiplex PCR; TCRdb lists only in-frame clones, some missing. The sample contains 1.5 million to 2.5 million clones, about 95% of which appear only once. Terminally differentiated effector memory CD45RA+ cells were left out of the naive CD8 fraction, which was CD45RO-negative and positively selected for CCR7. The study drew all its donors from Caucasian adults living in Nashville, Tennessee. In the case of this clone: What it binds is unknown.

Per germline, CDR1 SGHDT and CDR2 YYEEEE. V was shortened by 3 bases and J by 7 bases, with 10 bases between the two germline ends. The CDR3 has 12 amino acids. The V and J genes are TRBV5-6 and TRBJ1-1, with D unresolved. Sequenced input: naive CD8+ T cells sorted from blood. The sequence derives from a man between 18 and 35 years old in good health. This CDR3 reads CASSSGNVEAFF. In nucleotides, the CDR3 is TGTGCCAGCAGCTCCGGGAATGTTGAAGCTTTCTTT.